This TCR beta chain comes out of a study of human T cells and chemical hapten exposure. In its sample, this clonotype was seen a few times. Its target is not known. Stated time point: pre-sensitization, week 0. The treatment was: therapeutic diphenylcyclopropenone sensitization with weekly scalp DPC. Only after blood had been drawn was each patch test applied. The study's findings and limits: Each of the donors had alopecia, so their immune responses may not resemble those of healthy people.

TCRdb re-analysed the RACE reads in MiXCR, keeping a single row per CDR3 protein. The repertoire consists of around 56,000 distinct CDR3 sequences, with 9.9% occurring once and the leading ten covering around 10%. Germline-derived CDR1 and CDR2 are MDHEN and SYDVKM. The CDR3 is made up of 12 amino acids. Trimming took 5 bases from V and 6 from J, leaving 11 bases between them. The TCR was taken from a man in his forties or fifties with alopecia areata. Some clones in this sample may be carry-over from other donors' samples. The source material was whole blood, sampled in connection with sensitization to the hapten diphenylcyclopropenone (DPC). V usage is TRBV28 and J usage is TRBJ2-7; no firm D call. The CDR3 is CASSHGPLEQYF. CDR3 coding DNA: TGTGCCAGCAGTCACGGACCCCTCGAGCAGTACTTC.